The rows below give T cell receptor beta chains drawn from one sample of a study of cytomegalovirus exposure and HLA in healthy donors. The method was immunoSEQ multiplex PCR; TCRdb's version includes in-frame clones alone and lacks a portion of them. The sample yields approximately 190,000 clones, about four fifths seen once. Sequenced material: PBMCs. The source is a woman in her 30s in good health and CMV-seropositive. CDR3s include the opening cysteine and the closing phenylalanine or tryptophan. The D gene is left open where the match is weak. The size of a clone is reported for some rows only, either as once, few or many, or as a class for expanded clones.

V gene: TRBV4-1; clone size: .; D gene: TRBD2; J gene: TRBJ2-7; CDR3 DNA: TGCGCCAGCAGCCAAGCTGGGACTAGCGGAACCTACGAGCAGTACTTC; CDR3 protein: CASSQAGTSGTYEQYF
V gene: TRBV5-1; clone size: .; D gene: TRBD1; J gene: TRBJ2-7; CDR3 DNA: TGCGCCAGCAGCATCAGGACAGGGGCATACGAGCAGTACTTC; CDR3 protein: CASSIRTGAYEQYF
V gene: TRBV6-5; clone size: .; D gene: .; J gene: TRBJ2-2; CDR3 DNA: TGTGCCAGCAGTTATTCCGGGACTGCGACCGGGGAGCTGTTTTTT; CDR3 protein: CASSYSGTATGELFF
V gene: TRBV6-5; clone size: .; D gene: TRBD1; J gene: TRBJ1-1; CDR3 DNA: TGTGCCAGCAGTGAACCCGGGGGGACAGGGGCCGCTTTCTTT; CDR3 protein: CASSEPGGTGAAFF
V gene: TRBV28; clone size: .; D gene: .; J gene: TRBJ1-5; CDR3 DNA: TGTGCCAGCAGTTTCCCGGACAGCTCTCAGACAAACTATCAGCCCCAGCATTTT; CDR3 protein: CASSFPDSSQTNYQPQHF
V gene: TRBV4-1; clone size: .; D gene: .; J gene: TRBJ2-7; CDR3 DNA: TGCGCCAGCAGCCTCCGGGGGTTCGCAGACTCCTACGAGCAGTACTTC; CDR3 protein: CASSLRGFADSYEQYF
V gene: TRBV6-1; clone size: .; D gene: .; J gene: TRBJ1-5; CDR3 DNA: TGTGCCAGCAGTCCCATGGGGGGGACCAATCAGCCCCAGCATTTT; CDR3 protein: CASSPMGGTNQPQHF
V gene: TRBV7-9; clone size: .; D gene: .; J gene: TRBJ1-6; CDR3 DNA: TGTGCCAGCAGCTTAAATTCGCAGGGTTATAATTCACCCCTCCACTTT; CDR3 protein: CASSLNSQGYNSPLHF
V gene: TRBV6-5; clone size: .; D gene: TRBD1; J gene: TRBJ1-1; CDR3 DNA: TGTGCCAGCAGTTCTGCAGGGGGGAACACTGAAGCTTTCTTT; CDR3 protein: CASSSAGGNTEAFF
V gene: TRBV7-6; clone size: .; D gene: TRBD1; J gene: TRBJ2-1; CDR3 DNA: TGTGCCAGCAGGTCGAGCGACAGGGTGAGCCATGAGCAGTTCTTC; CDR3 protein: CASRSSDRVSHEQFF
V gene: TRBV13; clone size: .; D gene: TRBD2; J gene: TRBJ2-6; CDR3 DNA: TGTGCCAGCAGCTTAAGGCGGGGGGCGAGCTCTGGGGCCAACGTCCTGACTTTC; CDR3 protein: CASSLRRGASSGANVLTF
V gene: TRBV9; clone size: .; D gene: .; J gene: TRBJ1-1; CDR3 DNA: TGTGCCAGCAGCGTAGGGAGACAGTACTCGAACACTGAAGCTTTCTTT; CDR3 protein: CASSVGRQYSNTEAFF
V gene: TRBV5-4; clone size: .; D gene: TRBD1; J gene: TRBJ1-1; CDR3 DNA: TGTGCCAGCAGCACGAGGACAGGAACGACTGAAGCTTTCTTT; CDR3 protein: CASSTRTGTTEAFF
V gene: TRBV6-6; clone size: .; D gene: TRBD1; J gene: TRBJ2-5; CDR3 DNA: TGTGCCAGCGGAACCTACAGGGGAGAGACCCAGTACTTC; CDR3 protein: CASGTYRGETQYF
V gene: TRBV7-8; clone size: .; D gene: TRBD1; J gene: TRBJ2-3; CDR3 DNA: TGTGCCAGCAGCTACCGGACAGGGAGAGATACGCAGTATTTT; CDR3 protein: CASSYRTGRDTQYF
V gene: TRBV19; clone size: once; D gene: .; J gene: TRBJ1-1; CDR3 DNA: TGTGCCAGTAGTATAGATCTCGGGATAAGAATGAACACTGAAGCTTTCTTT; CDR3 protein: CASSIDLGIRMNTEAFF